A single sample is the source of the 13 T cell receptor beta chains below, sequenced in a study of T cells after yellow fever vaccination. TCRdb processed the 5' RACE reads anew with MiXCR; each CDR3 protein has one entry. The sample shows about 73,000 distinct CDR3 sequences, approximately 7.5% of them seen only once. The sequences come from CD8+ T cells sorted from PBMCs, collected on the day of the yellow fever booster vaccination. These receptors were collected from a man aged 25-40 years who received the YFV17D yellow fever vaccine.

This clonotype was seen repeatedly, ten times or more. The rearrangement joins TRBV9 to TRBJ2-7; no clear D. CDR3 length equals 15 residues. CDR1 and CDR2 from the germline V gene are SGDLS and YYNGEE. The germline V and J ends were trimmed by 4 bases and 0 bases, with 14 bases remaining between them. DNA for the CDR3: TGTGCCAGCAGCCCCACGGGCCAAAGCTCCTACGAGCAGTACTTC. Residues: CASSPTGQSSYEQYF.

This chain's CDR3 is CASSFSDRGGGYTF. The CDR3 nucleotides are TGTGCCAGCAGCTTCTCGGACAGGGGAGGCGGCTACACCTTC. J is TRBJ1-2 and V is TRBV7-9; 9 bases line up with TRBD1. This CDR3 region has 14 residues. Losses at the gene ends were 3 bases for V and 8 bases for J; bases not matched to a gene: 7. Germline CDR1 and CDR2: SEHNR and FQNEAQ (reference sequence).

A note on this clonotype: This may be a read error, as it is one base from a much larger clone. V is TRBV7-9 and J is TRBJ2-5, with D hard to call. CDR3 length: 12 amino acids. Germline assignment: CDR1 SEHNR and CDR2 FQNEAQ (reference sequence). This CDR3 is CASSLSPETHYF. DNA for the CDR3: TGTGCCAGCAGCTTAAGCCCAGAGACCCATTACTTC.

This clonotype was counted only a few times. The chain couples TRBV25-1 to TRBJ2-3; D might be TRBD2 (5 bases). Germline CDR1 is MGHDK and CDR2 is SYGVNS. V lost 9 bases and J lost 0, with 7 bases in between. The CDR3 is made up of 12 amino acids. The CDR3 here is CARQRSTDTQYF. CDR3 coding DNA: TGTGCCAGGCAGCGGAGCACAGATACGCAGTATTTT.

This clonotype was seen a handful of times. The chain joins TRBV27 to TRBJ2-2; D may be TRBD2 (5 bases). This CDR3 comprises 15 residues. Germline loops: CDR1 MNHEY, CDR2 SMNVEV (reference sequence). V was clipped by 2 bases and J by 8 bases, with 15 bases between them. The DNA for the CDR3 is TGTGCCAGCAGTTTAAGGGCTCGCGGGTCTGGGGAGCTGTTTTTT. This gives the protein CASSLRARGSGELFF.

The table lists this clonotype with a few counts. CDR3 region: CASSLDRLEQYF. CDR3 sequence (DNA): TGTGCCAGCAGCTTGGACAGACTGGAGCAGTACTTC. The chain has TRBV7-9 and TRBJ2-7; a possible D gene is TRBD1 (6 bases). The CDR3 loop spans 12 amino acids. CDR1 is SEHNR and CDR2 is FQNEAQ in the germline V gene (reference sequence). Between the trimmed V and J ends, which lost 3 bases and 7 bases, there was a span of 10 bases.

V gene TRBV27 combines with J gene TRBJ2-2; the D gene is possibly TRBD2 (7 bases). The CDR3 has 14 amino acids. V lost 6 bases and J 2 bases, leaving 10 bases between the germline ends. The germline gives CDR1 MNHEY, CDR2 SMNVEV (reference sequence). The CDR3 sequence: CASRRGGNTGELFF. The CDR3 DNA reads TGTGCCAGCAGGAGGGGGGGTAACACCGGGGAGCTGTTTTTT.

This clonotype was counted between two and nine times. V and J are TRBV7-6 and TRBJ2-1; D perhaps matches TRBD1 (5 bases). This CDR3 spans 14 amino acids. Germline CDR1 is SGHVS and CDR2 is FNYEAQ. V was clipped by 5 bases and J by 2 bases, with 10 bases between them. CDR3 DNA sequence: TGTGCCAGCAGCCTGGACACCACCTACAATGAGCAGTTCTTC. Its translation: CASSLDTTYNEQFF.

V usage is TRBV7-9 and J usage is TRBJ1-1; D might be TRBD1 (6 bases). The germline CDR1 and CDR2 sequences are SEHNR and FQNEAQ (reference sequence). This CDR3 is built from 15 residues. The V end was cut by 4 bases, the J end by 6 bases, with 18 bases between. CDR3 in amino acids: CASSSPHTGIPEAFF. Written as DNA, the CDR3 is TGTGCCAGCAGCTCCCCTCACACAGGGATACCTGAAGCTTTCTTT.

For this clonotype: This may be a read error: a much more frequent sequence differs by one nucleotide. The V call is TRBV20-1, the J call TRBJ2-3; TRBD2 matches at 7 bases. Germline loops: CDR1 DFQATT, CDR2 SNEGSKA (reference sequence). With V trimmed by 2 bases and J by 6 bases, 11 bases remained unmatched. The CDR3 sequence is 15 residues long. CDR3 amino acids: CSARSVGPAGDTQYF. The CDR3 DNA reads TGCAGTGCTAGAAGTGTCGGACCAGCGGGGGATACGCAGTATTTT.

A few counts support this clonotype. The chain links TRBV20-1 to TRBJ1-1; no definite D call. Germline V lookup: CDR1 DFQATT, CDR2 SNEGSKA (reference sequence). V gave up 6 bases and J gave up 1 base, with 9 bases separating them. The CDR3 length is 12 residues. DNA of the CDR3: TGCAGTGCCATGGTAGAGAACACTGAAGCTTTCTTT. Amino acids: CSAMVENTEAFF.

The V and J genes are TRBV9 and TRBJ2-1; 14 positions match TRBD2. The V gene's germline CDR1 is SGDLS and CDR2 YYNGEE. CDR3 length: 17 amino acids. After removal of 3 bases from V and 2 bases from J, the junction contained 4 bases not matched to a gene. The CDR3, as DNA: TGTGCCAGCAGCGCCGGGACTAGCGGGAGAGCCTACAATGAGCAGTTCTTC. This sequence encodes CASSAGTSGRAYNEQFF.

This clonotype occurred many times. This chain links TRBV27 with TRBJ1-5; D uncertain. The CDR3 covers 14 residues. Trimming removed 4 bases from V and 11 bases from J, with 18 bases in between. The V gene's germline CDR1 is MNHEY and CDR2 SMNVEV (reference sequence). CDR3 loop: CASSSGTLLKSQHF. CDR3 DNA: TGTGCCAGCAGTTCTGGCACCCTACTAAAGTCCCAGCATTTT.